The TCR beta chain described here comes from a study of shared clonotypes between healthy human individuals. With regard to this clone: Its target is unknown. Other DNA sequences in this sample translate to the same CDR3.

Points from the study as a whole: The study drew on few donors, limiting represented genetic and exposure-history diversity. Although depth was large, rarefaction showed that sequencing of the sorted subsets was incomplete.

Germline loops: CDR1 KGHSH, CDR2 LQKENI. Trimming cost V 3 bases and J 0 bases; bases outside gene matches: 0. The CDR3 has 14 amino acids. Using immunoSEQ multiplex PCR, the repertoire was profiled, and TCRdb retains in-frame clones only, with some absent. The table lists some 1 million clones, around 74% of them singletons. The sequence derives from a man between 18 and 35 years old in good health. J is TRBJ1-1 and V is TRBV18, with 8 bases matching TRBD1. Sequenced: memory CD4+ T cells sorted from blood. Subset: CD45RA-negative fraction. CDR3 sequence (DNA): TGTGCCAGCTCACCGGGACAGGTGAACACTGAAGCTTTCTTT. It codes for CASSPGQVNTEAFF.